What follows are 18 T cell receptor beta chains derived from one specimen sequenced in a study of technical replicates of blood from several donors. Produced via immunoSEQ multiplex PCR; TCRdb's table is partial and in-frame only. The data contain about 79,000 clones, 80% to 95% of them seen just once; the ten biggest clones take up about 0.38%. The material sequenced was T cells isolated from PBMCs. These receptors originate from a human donor in good health. Some clones in this sample may be carry-over from other donors' samples.

The chain joins TRBV6-6 to TRBJ2-7; a possible D gene is TRBD2 (6 bases). V was trimmed by 2 bases and J by 1 base, leaving 9 bases between them. The CDR3 loop spans 14 amino acids. From germline, CDR1 is MNHNY and CDR2 SVGAGI (reference sequence). The CDR3 region is CASSYGGKSYEQYF. In DNA form, the CDR3 reads TGTGCCAGCAGTTACGGGGGGAAGTCCTACGAGCAGTACTTC.

This rearrangement joins TRBV10-3 to TRBJ2-1; 8 bases line up with TRBD2. Germline V gives CDR1 ENHRY, CDR2 SYGVKD. J was trimmed by 0 bases and V by 4 bases; bases with no gene match: 2. CDR3 length: 15 amino acids. CDR3: CAISGGTSSYNEQFF. CDR3 coding DNA: TGTGCCATCAGTGGGGGGACTAGCTCCTACAATGAGCAGTTCTTC.

This clone was observed a handful of times. The J gene is TRBJ1-4, the V gene TRBV28, with a tentative D call TRBD1 (5 bases). Per germline, CDR1 MDHEN and CDR2 SYDVKM. The CDR3 is 14 amino acids. V lost 2 bases and J 6 bases, leaving 10 bases between the germline ends. The CDR3 nucleotides read TGTGCCAGCAGTTTAGTAGGGGAACATGAAAAACTGTTTTTT. It codes for CASSLVGEHEKLFF.

The chain has TRBV27 and TRBJ2-1; 7 nucleotides agree with TRBD2. From germline, CDR1 is MNHEY and CDR2 SMNVEV (reference sequence). The CDR3 length is 16 residues. V lost 5 bases to trimming and J lost 6 bases; unmatched junction nucleotides: 13. In nucleotides, the CDR3 is TGTGCCAGCAGTCGCTCGGCGGGAGCGCGCAGCAATGAGCAGTTCTTC. Residues: CASSRSAGARSNEQFF.

V usage is TRBV27 and J usage is TRBJ1-2; D gene unclear. This CDR3 has 14 amino acids. The V and J ends lost 0 bases and 5 bases respectively, with 10 bases between them. CDR1 and CDR2 (germline): MNHEY, SMNVEV (reference sequence). CDR3 residues: CASSLSPLGYGYTF. The CDR3 DNA reads as TGTGCCAGCAGTTTATCCCCCCTAGGATATGGCTACACCTTC.

CDR3 sequence: CAGSNGVTEQYF. The CDR3 DNA follows: TGTGCCGGCTCTAACGGGGTGACAGAGCAGTACTTC. The V and J genes are TRBV5-5 and TRBJ2-7, with a possible D match to TRBD2 (5 bases). Germline V CDR1 and CDR2: SGHKS, YYEKEE (reference sequence). V lost 10 bases to trimming and J lost 7 bases, with 18 bases between them. This CDR3 comprises 12 residues. Combining the CDR3 with reference TRBV5-5 and TRBJ2-7 gives the whole variable domain DAGVTQSPTHLIKTRGQQVTLRCSPISGHKSVSWYQQVLGQGPQFIFQYYEKEERGRGNFPDRFSARQFPNYSSELNVNALLLGDSALYLCAGSNGVTEQYFGPGTRLTVT.

The chain carries TRBV30 and TRBJ1-5; a weak D match, TRBD1 (5 bases). Trimming cost V 8 bases and J 6 bases, with 14 bases left between them. The CDR3 consists of 12 residues. Germline V CDR1 and CDR2: GTSNPN, SVGIG (reference sequence). CDR3 DNA sequence: TGTGCCGAGGGGATGGGGGGTCAGCCCCAGCATTTT. This gives the protein CAEGMGGQPQHF.

The CDR3 DNA sequence: TGTGCCAGCAATCCCGCGGGAGTGACCGGGGAGCTGTTTTTT. Its protein product is CASNPAGVTGELFF. This rearrangement joins TRBV25-1 to TRBJ2-2; TRBD2 agrees at 7 bases. V gave up 7 bases and J gave up 5 bases; unmatched junction bases: 7. Germline V CDR1 and CDR2: MGHDK, SYGVNS. The CDR3 spans 14 residues. Combining the CDR3 with reference TRBV25-1 and TRBJ2-2 gives the whole variable domain EADIYQTPRYLVIGTGKKITLECSQTMGHDKMYWYQQDPGMELHLIHYSYGVNSTEKGDLSSESTVSRIRTEHFPLTLESARPSHTSQYLCASNPAGVTGELFFGEGSRLTVL.

Of note for this clone: The sample carries other DNA sequences with the same CDR3. The V gene is TRBV27, the J gene TRBJ1-1; D gene uncertain. The germline CDR1 and CDR2 sequences are MNHEY and SMNVEV (reference sequence). Trimming removed 3 bases from V and 1 base from J, with 6 bases in between. This CDR3 is built from 13 residues. CDR3 sequence: CASSFSGNTEAFF. Written as DNA, the CDR3 is TGTGCCAGCAGTTTCTCCGGGAACACTGAAGCTTTCTTT.

V and J are TRBV7-9 and TRBJ2-1; TRBD2 aligns across 7 bases. The CDR3 extends over 17 amino acids. Trimming took 5 bases from V and 4 from J; bases not matched to a gene: 14. Germline V gene sequence: CDR1 SEHNR, CDR2 FQNEAQ (reference sequence). CDR3 nucleotides: TGTGCCAGCAGCCCCCGACTAGCTTCTTCTCTGTACAATGAGCAGTTCTTC. It is translated as CASSPRLASSLYNEQFF.

The V and J genes are TRBV4-2 and TRBJ2-3; 11 nucleotides agree with TRBD2. The CDR3 covers 17 residues. Germline CDR1 reads LGHNA; CDR2 reads YNFKEQ. V lost 2 bases, J lost 4 bases, and 8 bases stayed unmatched. CDR3 region: CASSQSTSGSEADTQYF. The CDR3 nucleotides are TGTGCCAGCAGCCAATCAACTAGCGGGAGTGAAGCAGATACGCAGTATTTT.

The chain joins TRBV6-1 to TRBJ1-5; D not resolved. Germline V lookup: CDR1 MNHNS, CDR2 SASEGT. The CDR3 is 15 amino acids. Deletions cut 4 bases from V and 1 base from J, with 11 bases between. The CDR3 nucleotides are TGTGCCAGCAGTGTTCCGGGTTTGAGCAATCAGCCCCAGCATTTT. Translating it yields CASSVPGLSNQPQHF.

This chain links TRBV9 with TRBJ2-7; a weak D match, TRBD2 (6 bases). CDR1 SGDLS and CDR2 YYNGEE come from the germline V gene. V was shortened by 0 bases and J by 3 bases, with 10 bases between the two germline ends. CDR3 length equals 14 residues. The chain's CDR3 is CASSVEEGNYEQYF. The CDR3 region has the DNA TGTGCCAGCAGCGTAGAGGAGGGTAACTACGAGCAGTACTTC.

CDR3 region: CSVEDGDIFNYGYTF. The DNA for the CDR3 is TGCAGCGTTGAAGACGGGGACATCTTTAACTATGGCTACACCTTC. This chain links TRBV29-1 with TRBJ1-2, with D perhaps matching TRBD1 (6 bases). Germline V lookup: CDR1 SQVTM, CDR2 ANQGSEA. CDR3 size: 15 residues. With 0 bases removed from V and 1 base from J, the gap between germline ends came to 12 bases.

This clone appeared once. This rearrangement joins TRBV5-4 to TRBJ2-5; 11 nucleotides align to TRBD2. V lost 0 bases and J lost 5; bases outside the gene matches: 0. Germline V gives CDR1 SGHNT, CDR2 YYREEE (reference sequence). This CDR3 region has 14 residues. The CDR3 is CASSLASGGETQYF. DNA of the CDR3: TGTGCCAGCAGCTTGGCTAGCGGGGGGGAGACCCAGTACTTC.

CDR3 sequence (DNA): TGTGCCAGCAGCCAGAACCTAGGCTCCTGGCAGTTCTTC. This codes for CASSQNLGSWQFF. This chain uses TRBV7-2 with TRBJ2-1; no firm D call. In germline, CDR1 is SGHTA, CDR2 FQGNSA. The CDR3 has 13 residues. V was pared by 5 bases and J by 12 bases, with 17 bases between.

This clone was detected once. The chain is built from TRBV9 and TRBJ2-1; 8 nucleotides align to TRBD1. The CDR3 covers 16 residues. V was clipped by 3 bases and J by 7 bases; unmatched bases: 12. CDR1 is SGDLS and CDR2 is YYNGEE in the germline V gene. The chain's CDR3 is CASSAHRQGPWNEQFF. Written as DNA, the CDR3 is TGTGCCAGCAGCGCACATAGACAGGGGCCATGGAATGAGCAGTTCTTC.

J is TRBJ2-3 and V is TRBV29-1, with D possibly matching TRBD1 (6 bases). The CDR3 covers 9 residues. V was clipped by 3 bases and J by 11 bases, with 6 bases between them. Per the germline V gene, CDR1 is SQVTM and CDR2 is ANQGSEA. CDR3 residues: CSVEDRQYF. Here the CDR3 DNA reads TGCAGCGTTGAGGACAGGCAGTATTTT.